A selection of T cell receptor beta chains follows, all from one sample in a study of T cells after yellow fever vaccination. From the 5' RACE reads, TCRdb called clonotypes with MiXCR, one entry per CDR3 protein. In the table there are under 500,000 distinct CDR3 sequences, roughly a sixth of which are singletons. The input for sequencing was PBMCs, taken before the yellow fever booster vaccination. The source is a man aged 18 to 29 who received the YFV17D yellow fever vaccine. CDR3s include the opening cysteine and the closing phenylalanine or tryptophan. Clone size appears in some rows only: once, few, many, or a class for an expanded clone.

TRBJ1-1,TRBV7-2,few,CASSYGPGRIWTEAFF
TRBJ1-6,TRBV5-1,NA,CASSALQGADSPLHF
TRBJ2-1,TRBV15,many,CATSRDGVGAIYNEQFF
TRBJ2-3,TRBV29-1,few,CSGKTGTDTQYF
TRBJ2-5,TRBV5-1,NA,CASSVTSKETQYF
TRBJ1-5,TRBV12-3/TRBV12-4,NA,CASSLRGAGPQHF
TRBJ1-6,TRBV20-1,many,CSARAQGADNSPLHF
TRBJ2-3,TRBV6-1,few,CAATTPPGSWQYF
TRBJ2-5,TRBV7-9,NA,CASSFDGGQETQYF
TRBJ1-6,TRBV20-1,many,CSARRADRESPLHF
TRBJ1-5,TRBV6-5,few,CASSSEVYQPQHF
TRBJ1-1,TRBV12-3/TRBV12-4,once,CASSEPPGGWAFF
TRBJ2-3,TRBV9,few,CASSVEGRPTDTQYF
TRBJ1-1,TRBV12-3/TRBV12-4,NA,CASSTGVGTEAFF
TRBJ2-6,TRBV7-9,NA,CASSSPGTARVLTF
TRBJ1-1,TRBV27,few,CATGQGLNTEAFF
TRBJ2-3,TRBV15,few,CATSRGGGAIDTQYF
TRBJ1-2,TRBV20-1,few,CSARDRRPGFGYTF
TRBJ2-3,TRBV7-2,NA,CASRIWATRADTQYF
TRBJ1-2,TRBV6-5,NA,CASSSFYRHSGYTF
TRBJ2-2,TRBV10-2,few,CASRGRGFTGELFF
TRBJ1-5,TRBV6-5,NA,CASMQGNNQPQHF
TRBJ1-1,TRBV20-1,NA,CSVSQGLDTEAFF
TRBJ1-1,TRBV11-1,NA,CASSRQGSRTEAFF
TRBJ2-1,TRBV29-1,NA,CSTPGGDEQFF
TRBJ2-1,TRBV7-8,NA,CASSLGPRGASYNEQFF
TRBJ2-3,TRBV4-1,few,CASSHGGADTQYF
TRBJ2-5,TRBV6-6,few,CASSSTSSGETQYF
TRBJ2-3,TRBV2,NA,CASSVQGNTQYF
TRBJ1-3,TRBV9,NA,CASSVTGQGSGNTIYF